A selection of T cell receptor beta chains follows, all from one sample in a study of shared clonotypes between healthy human individuals. Assay used: immunoSEQ multiplex PCR; TCRdb lists only in-frame clones, some missing. The sample carries 550,000 to 700,000 clones, about three quarters recorded once. Sequenced sample: memory CD4+ T cells sorted from blood. Receptor source: a woman in her twenties or thirties in good health. CDR3s include the opening cysteine and the closing phenylalanine or tryptophan. A D gene is named only where the DNA matches it firmly. For some rows the clone size is stated as once, few or many, or as a class when expanded; others skip it.

d_call clone_size j_call v_call cdr3_nt cdr3_aa
. . TRBJ2-3 TRBV5-4 TGTGCCAGCAGCTCCTATAGCGGAACCCAAAATACGCAGTATTTT CASSSYSGTQNTQYF
. . TRBJ2-5 TRBV18 TGTGCCAGCTCACCAACGAACGCCCAAGAGACCCAGTACTTC CASSPTNAQETQYF
TRBD1 few TRBJ1-1 TRBV19 TGTGCCCTCGAAGAGACTGGACAGGTGAACACTGAAGCTTTCTTT CALEETGQVNTEAFF
. . TRBJ1-1 TRBV5-8 TGTGCCAGCAGCCAAACACAGATGAACACTGAAGCTTTCTTT CASSQTQMNTEAFF
TRBD1 . TRBJ2-5 TRBV5-4 TGTGCCAGCAGCTTGGGCAGAGGGACAGGCCACCAAGAGACCCAGTACTTC CASSLGRGTGHQETQYF
. . TRBJ1-4 TRBV9 TGTGCCAGCAGCGAGGGCGCCGGGACTGCTCGTGAAAAACTGTTTTTT CASSEGAGTAREKLFF
TRBD1 few TRBJ1-4 TRBV7-8 TGTGCCAGCAGCGACGCTCAGGGGGCTAATGAAAAACTGTTTTTT CASSDAQGANEKLFF
. few TRBJ1-1 TRBV6-5 TGTGCCACCAAACGGGGGTTTGACACTGAAGCTTTCTTT CATKRGFDTEAFF
. . TRBJ2-2 TRBV11-2 TGTGCCAGCAGCTATACGAACACCGGGGAGCTGTTTTTT CASSYTNTGELFF
. . TRBJ2-5 TRBV30 TGTGCCTGGAGCGGGAGTAGGATAGAGACCCAGTACTTC CAWSGSRIETQYF
. . TRBJ2-5 TRBV7-3 TGTGCCAGCAGCTTATCGGGGCCACAGGAGACCCAGTACTTC CASSLSGPQETQYF
TRBD2 few TRBJ2-1 TRBV11-2 TGTGCCAGCAGCTTCGGCGGGAGGGCCGGTTACAATGAGCAGTTCTTC CASSFGGRAGYNEQFF
. few TRBJ2-1 TRBV7-9 TGTGCCAGCAGCCGACTAGGCTACAATGAGCAGTTCTTC CASSRLGYNEQFF
. . TRBJ2-5 TRBV15 TGTGCCACCAGCAGAGATCGCGGGGCGCAAGAGACCCAGTACTTC CATSRDRGAQETQYF
TRBD1 . TRBJ1-2 TRBV6-6 TGTGCCAGCAATATTGGACAGGGAATTTATGGCTACACCTTC CASNIGQGIYGYTF
. once TRBJ2-3 TRBV28 TGTGCCAGCAGTTTACGGGTGACTAGCACAGATACGCAGTATTTT CASSLRVTSTDTQYF
. few TRBJ2-5 TRBV18 TGTGCCAGCTCACCGGACCAAGACCAGACCCAGTACTTC CASSPDQDQTQYF
. . TRBJ1-2 TRBV4-2 TGTGCCAGCAGCCAAGATCTATCACGGGACTATGGCTACACCTTC CASSQDLSRDYGYTF
. . TRBJ1-1 TRBV10-3 TGTGCCATCACGGCGGGCGAGGAGAACACTGAAGCTTTCTTT CAITAGEENTEAFF
. . TRBJ2-7 TRBV11-2 TGTGCCAGCAGCATCCTAGGGCTCGAGCAGTACTTC CASSILGLEQYF
. many TRBJ1-1 TRBV6-5 TGTGCCAGCAGTTACCCCCCAGGCACTGAAGCTTTCTTT CASSYPPGTEAFF
. . TRBJ2-7 TRBV11-2 TGTGCCAGCGGTTCAGCTATCTACGAGCAGTACTTC CASGSAIYEQYF
TRBD2 . TRBJ2-2 TRBV19 TGTGCCAGTAGTCTCCTAGCCCGGACTAGCGGGAGGGGGCACACCGGGGAGCTGTTTTTT CASSLLARTSGRGHTGELFF
. . TRBJ2-5 TRBV19 TGTGCCAGTAGAAAAACAGTGGTAGAGGAGACCCAGTACTTC CASRKTVVEETQYF
. . TRBJ1-2 TRBV27 TGTGCCAGGCGACAGTACTATGGCTACACCTTC CARRQYYGYTF
TRBD2 . TRBJ2-7 TRBV19 TGTGCCAGTAGCCCACTAGCGGGAGGAGACTACGAGCAGTACTTC CASSPLAGGDYEQYF
TRBD1 . TRBJ1-3 TRBV15 TGTGCCACCAGCAGAGCTCTGACAGGGTCTGGAAACACCATATATTTT CATSRALTGSGNTIYF
TRBD1 . TRBJ1-1 TRBV29-1 TGCAGCGTTGAGTCAGGGGGCACTGAAGCTTTCTTT CSVESGGTEAFF
. . TRBJ2-5 TRBV7-5 TGTGCCAGCAGCTTAGGTGGACTAGCCGGGAGCAAGACCCAGTACTTC CASSLGGLAGSKTQYF
. . TRBJ2-5 TRBV27 TGTGCCAGCAGGCGACAGGGAGCGGGAGAGACCCAGTACTTC CASRRQGAGETQYF
TRBD2 few TRBJ2-1 TRBV11-3 TGTGCCAGCAGCCCGGGACTAGCTCACGGTGAGCAGTTCTTC CASSPGLAHGEQFF
TRBD2 few TRBJ2-1 TRBV14 TGTGCCAGCAGCCTCCATAAGGGACTAGCGGCTCCGAGGGGGACCTACAATGAGCAGTTCTTC CASSLHKGLAAPRGTYNEQFF
TRBD2 . TRBJ2-3 TRBV4-1 TGCGCCAGCAGCCATACAGCGGGGAGCACAGATACGCAGTATTTT CASSHTAGSTDTQYF
. . TRBJ2-7 TRBV5-1 TGCGCCAGCAGCACAGCGGGTGGCTACGAGCAGTACTTC CASSTAGGYEQYF
TRBD1 . TRBJ2-7 TRBV13 TGTGCCAGCAGCTTGACCGGGACAGGCTACGAGCAGTACTTC CASSLTGTGYEQYF
. . TRBJ1-4 TRBV11-2 TGTGCCAGCAGCTTGGGGGGGACTAATGAAAAACTGTTTTTT CASSLGGTNEKLFF
. . TRBJ1-1 TRBV19 TGTGCCAGTACCACCTCGACCGGTGGCGCCACTGAAGCTTTCTTT CASTTSTGGATEAFF
. . TRBJ1-1 TRBV27 TGTGCCAGCAGGGGAATGCCAGGGTTTACTGAAGCTTTCTTT CASRGMPGFTEAFF
. . TRBJ2-3 TRBV4-1 TGCGCCAGCAGCCAAGGAGTGGTGCGGCCAGATACGCAGTATTTT CASSQGVVRPDTQYF
. . TRBJ1-1 TRBV4-1 TGCGCCAGCACACCCATTGTGGCACTCACTGAAGCTTTCTTT CASTPIVALTEAFF
TRBD2 few TRBJ2-1 TRBV6-1 TGTGCCAGCAGTGAAGTACGGGAGGGCCGCGAGCAGTTCTTC CASSEVREGREQFF
. . TRBJ2-5 TRBV19 TGTGCCAGTAGTTTCGGACAGAAAGAGACCCAGTACTTC CASSFGQKETQYF
TRBD1 . TRBJ2-2 TRBV5-1 TGCGCCAGCAGCTTACAGGGGGCCGGGGAGCTGTTTTTT CASSLQGAGELFF
. . TRBJ2-5 TRBV5-1 TGCGCCAGCAGCCTCGTTGGGGAGGCGGACCAAGAGACCCAGTACTTC CASSLVGEADQETQYF
. . TRBJ2-7 TRBV7-9 TGTGCCAGCAGCCAGTCATCGGGGAAGCAGTACTTC CASSQSSGKQYF
TRBD1 . TRBJ2-7 TRBV2 TGTGCCAGCAGTGCGGGACAGGGGGCTGGAGACGAGCAGTACTTC CASSAGQGAGDEQYF
. few TRBJ1-4 TRBV11-2 TGTGCCAGCAGCTCCCGGACGGGAGAAAAACTGTTTTTT CASSSRTGEKLFF
. few TRBJ2-2 TRBV7-2 TGTGCCAGCAGCTTAGCGCCGAGGTCCGGGGAGCTGTTTTTT CASSLAPRSGELFF
TRBD2 . TRBJ2-1 TRBV19 TGTGCCAGCTCGAAGGGGACTAGCGGGTACAATGAGCAGTTCTTC CASSKGTSGYNEQFF
TRBD1 . TRBJ2-7 TRBV2 TGTGCCAGCAGAACTGGACAGGTACGGGAGCAGTACTTC CASRTGQVREQYF
TRBD1 . TRBJ2-3 TRBV5-1 TGCGCCAGCAGTCCGGGACAGGGGGCAACAGATACGCAGTATTTT CASSPGQGATDTQYF
TRBD1 . TRBJ1-4 TRBV10-1 TGCGCCAGCATTTGGACAGGGACTGAAAAACTGTTTTTT CASIWTGTEKLFF
TRBD1 . TRBJ1-1 TRBV28 TGTGCCAGCAGTGTAGCAGGGGGCGGGAACACTGAAGCTTTCTTT CASSVAGGGNTEAFF
TRBD1 . TRBJ2-7 TRBV30 TGTGCCTGGGGGGACAGCTACTACGAGCAGTACTTC CAWGDSYYEQYF
TRBD1 . TRBJ1-4 TRBV30 TGTGCCTGGTCCCGGGGGACAGGGGCTGAAAAACTGTTTTTT CAWSRGTGAEKLFF